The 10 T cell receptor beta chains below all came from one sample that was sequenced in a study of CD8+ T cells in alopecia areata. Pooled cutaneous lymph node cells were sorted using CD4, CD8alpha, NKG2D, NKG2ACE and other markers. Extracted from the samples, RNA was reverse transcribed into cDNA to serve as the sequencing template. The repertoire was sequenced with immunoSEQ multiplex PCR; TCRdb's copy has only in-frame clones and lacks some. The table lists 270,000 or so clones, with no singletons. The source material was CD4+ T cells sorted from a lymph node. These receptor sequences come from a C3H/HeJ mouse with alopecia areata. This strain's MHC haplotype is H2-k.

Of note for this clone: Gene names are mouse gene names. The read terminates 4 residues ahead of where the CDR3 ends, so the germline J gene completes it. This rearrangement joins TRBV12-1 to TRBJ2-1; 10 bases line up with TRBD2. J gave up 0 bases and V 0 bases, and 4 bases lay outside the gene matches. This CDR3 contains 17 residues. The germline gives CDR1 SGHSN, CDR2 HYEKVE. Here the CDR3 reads CASSLHWGGYNYAEQFF. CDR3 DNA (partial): TGTGCCAGCTCTCTCCACTGGGGGGGTTATAACTATGCT.

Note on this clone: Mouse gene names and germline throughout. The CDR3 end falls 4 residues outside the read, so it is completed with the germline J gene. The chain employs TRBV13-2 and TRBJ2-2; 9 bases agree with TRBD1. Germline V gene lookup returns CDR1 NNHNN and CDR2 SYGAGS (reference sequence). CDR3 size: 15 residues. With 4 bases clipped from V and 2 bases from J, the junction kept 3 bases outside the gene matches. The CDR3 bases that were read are TGTGCCAGCGGTAAACAGGGGGCGAACACCGGG. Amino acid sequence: CASGKQGANTG. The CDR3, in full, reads CASGKQGANTGQLYF.

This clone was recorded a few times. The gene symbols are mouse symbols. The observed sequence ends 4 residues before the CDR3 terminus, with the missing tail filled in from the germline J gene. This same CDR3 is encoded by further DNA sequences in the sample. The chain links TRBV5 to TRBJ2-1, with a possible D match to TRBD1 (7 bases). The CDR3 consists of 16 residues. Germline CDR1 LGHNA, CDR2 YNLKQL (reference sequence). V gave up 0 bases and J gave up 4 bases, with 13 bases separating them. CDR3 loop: CASSQEGGASYAEQFF. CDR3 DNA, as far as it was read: TGTGCCAGCAGCCAAGAAGGGGGCGCGAGTTATGCT.

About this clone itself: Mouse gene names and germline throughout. CDR3 amino acids: CASSSQQNTLYF. The sequenced CDR3 bases are TGTGCCAGCAGTTCTCAGCAAAAC. V is TRBV19 and J is TRBJ2-4; D is unresolved. Coverage ceases 4 residues before the CDR3 finishes, and the germline J gene fills in the end. The germline V gene encodes CDR1 FNHDT and CDR2 SITEND (reference sequence). The CDR3 consists of 12 residues. The V end was cut by 4 bases, the J end by 3 bases, with 6 bases between. Based on the CDR3 plus reference TRBV19 and TRBJ2-4, the full variable domain is GGIITQTPKFLIGQEGQKLTLKCQQNFNHDTMYWYRQDSGKGLRLIYYSITENDLQKGDLSEGYDASREKKSSFSLTVTSAQKNEMAVFLCASSSQQNTLYFGAGTRLSVL.

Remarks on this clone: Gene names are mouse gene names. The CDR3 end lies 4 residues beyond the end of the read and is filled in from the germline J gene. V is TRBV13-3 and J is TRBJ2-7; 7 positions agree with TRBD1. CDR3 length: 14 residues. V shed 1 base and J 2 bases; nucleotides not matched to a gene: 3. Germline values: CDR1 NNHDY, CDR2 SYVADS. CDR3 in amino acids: CASSDRGQPYEQYF. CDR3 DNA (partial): TGTGCCAGCAGTGATAGGGGACAGCCCTAT.

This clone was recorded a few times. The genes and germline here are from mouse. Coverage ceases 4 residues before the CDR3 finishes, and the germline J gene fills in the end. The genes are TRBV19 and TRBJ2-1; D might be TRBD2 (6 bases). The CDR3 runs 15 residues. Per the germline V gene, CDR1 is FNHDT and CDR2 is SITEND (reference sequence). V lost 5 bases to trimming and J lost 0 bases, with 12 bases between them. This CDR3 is CASSDVGVNYAEQFF. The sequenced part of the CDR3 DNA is TGTGCCAGCAGCGACGTGGGGGTTAACTATGCT.

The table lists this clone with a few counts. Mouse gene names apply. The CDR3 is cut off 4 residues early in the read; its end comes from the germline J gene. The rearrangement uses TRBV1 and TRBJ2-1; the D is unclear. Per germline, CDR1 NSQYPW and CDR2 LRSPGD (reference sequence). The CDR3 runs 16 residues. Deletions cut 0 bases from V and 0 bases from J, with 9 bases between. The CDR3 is CTCSADSQSNYAEQFF. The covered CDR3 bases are TGCACCTGCAGTGCAGATAGTCAGTCTAACTATGCT.

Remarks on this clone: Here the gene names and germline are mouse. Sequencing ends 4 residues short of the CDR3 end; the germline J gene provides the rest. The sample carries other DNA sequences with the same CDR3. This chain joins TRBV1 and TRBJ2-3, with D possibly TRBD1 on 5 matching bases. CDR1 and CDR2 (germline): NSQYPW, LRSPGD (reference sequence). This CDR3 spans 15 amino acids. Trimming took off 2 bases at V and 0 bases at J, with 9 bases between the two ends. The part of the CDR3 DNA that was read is TGCACCTGCAGTGCACAGGGATCTAGTGCAGAA. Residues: CTCSAQGSSAE. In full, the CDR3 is CTCSAQGSSAETLYF.

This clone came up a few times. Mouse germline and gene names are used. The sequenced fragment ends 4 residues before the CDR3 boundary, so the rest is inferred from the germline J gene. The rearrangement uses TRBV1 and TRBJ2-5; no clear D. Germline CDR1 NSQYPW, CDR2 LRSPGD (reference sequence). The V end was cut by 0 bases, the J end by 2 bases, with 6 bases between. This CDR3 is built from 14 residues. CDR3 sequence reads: CTCSAETTQDTQYF. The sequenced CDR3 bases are TGCACCTGCAGTGCAGAAACAACCCAAGAC.

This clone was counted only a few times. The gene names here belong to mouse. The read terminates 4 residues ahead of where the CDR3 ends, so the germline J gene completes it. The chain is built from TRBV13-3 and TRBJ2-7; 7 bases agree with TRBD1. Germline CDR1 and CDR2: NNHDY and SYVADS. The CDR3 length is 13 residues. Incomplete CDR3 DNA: TGTGCCAGCAGTACCGGGACAGAATAT. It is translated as CASSTGTEY. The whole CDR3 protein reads CASSTGTEYEQYF.